This passage covers 9 T cell receptor beta chains from one sample sequenced in a study of blood T cell repertoires in COVID-19. Assay: immunoSEQ multiplex PCR; the TCRdb copy retains only in-frame clones and omits some. Of around 72,000 clones in the sample, about nine tenths were seen once. Source material: peripheral blood. The receptors originated from a woman in her forties or fifties with acute or convalescent COVID-19.

This clone was found once. The V call is TRBV7-2, the J call TRBJ2-7; 10 nucleotides agree with TRBD1. Germline CDR1 is SGHTA and CDR2 is FQGNSA. The CDR3 length is 14 residues. The junction had 8 bases not matched to a gene; V was cut back by 5 bases and J by 7 bases. The DNA for the CDR3 is TGTGCCAGCAGCCGGGACAGGGGTAACGGTGAGCAGTACTTC. It codes for CASSRDRGNGEQYF. The full variable domain, completed using reference TRBV7-2 and TRBJ2-7, is GAGVSQSPSNKVTEKGKDVELRCDPISGHTALYWYRQSLGQGLEFLIYFQGNSAPDKSGLPSDRFSAERTGGSVSTLTIQRTQQEDSAVYLCASSRDRGNGEQYFGPGTRLTVT.

The V gene is TRBV7-3, the J gene TRBJ2-2; D uncertain. The CDR3 covers 16 residues. Germline V gene sequence: CDR1 SGHTA, CDR2 FQGTGA. Trimming took off 2 bases at V and 6 bases at J, with 16 bases between the two ends. The CDR3 DNA is TGTGCCAGCAGCTTAGAGCCACCTAAAATCGCCGGGGAGCTGTTTTTT. Protein sequence: CASSLEPPKIAGELFF.

The chain couples TRBV24-1 to TRBJ2-3, with D maybe TRBD2 (6 bases). CDR1 is KGHDR and CDR2 is SFDVKD in the germline V gene. This CDR3 has 13 residues. Trimming left V 9 bases short and J 0 bases short, with 9 bases between. This CDR3 is CATGTSSTDTQYF. For the CDR3, the DNA is TGTGCCACCGGGACTTCTAGCACAGATACGCAGTATTTT.

The chain has TRBV5-1 and TRBJ1-3; 7 bases match TRBD1. This CDR3 is 16 amino acids long. Germline CDR1 reads SGHRS; CDR2 reads YFSETQ. The junction had 8 bases not matched to a gene; V was cut back by 0 bases and J by 5 bases. The CDR3 spells CASSLGTGIRRNTIYF. The CDR3, as DNA: TGCGCCAGCAGCTTGGGGACAGGTATTCGTCGAAACACCATATATTTT. The full variable domain, completed using reference TRBV5-1 and TRBJ1-3, is KAGVTQTPRYLIKTRGQQVTLSCSPISGHRSVSWYQQTPGQGLQFLFEYFSETQRNKGNFPGRFSGRQFSNSRSEMNVSTLELGDSALYLCASSLGTGIRRNTIYFGEGSWLTVV.

This clone was observed once. The rearrangement links TRBV5-8 to TRBJ2-5, with a weak D call TRBD1 (5 bases). The germline V and J ends were trimmed by 4 bases and 5 bases, with 24 bases remaining between them. Germline lookup yields CDR1 SGHTS and CDR2 YDEGEE. The CDR3 length is 17 residues. CDR3 protein: CASSPGGVAQGMETQYF. As DNA, the CDR3 is TGTGCCAGCAGCCCCGGTGGGGTTGCGCAGGGTATGGAGACCCAGTACTTC.

The J gene is TRBJ1-1, the V gene TRBV2; perhaps TRBD1 as D (5 bases). This CDR3 is built from 16 residues. V was cut by 3 bases and J by 4 bases, with 18 bases left in between. Germline V gene lookup returns CDR1 SNHLY and CDR2 FYNNEI. CDR3 protein: CASSELGSGGITEAFF. CDR3 in DNA: TGTGCCAGCAGTGAGCTGGGGTCGGGGGGGATCACTGAAGCTTTCTTT.

The chain has TRBV5-1 and TRBJ1-1, with 8 bases fitting TRBD1. Germline V gives CDR1 SGHRS, CDR2 YFSETQ. V lost 4 bases and J lost 7; bases outside the gene matches: 12. This CDR3 has 15 amino acids. CDR3 sequence (DNA): TGCGCCAGCAGCAGACTCAGGGGGCGCGAAGATGAAGCTTTCTTT. Protein product: CASSRLRGREDEAFF.

The chain uses TRBV18 and TRBJ2-1; D uncertain. Trimming cost V 2 bases and J 3 bases, with 14 bases left between them. The length of the CDR3 is 16 residues. The V gene's germline CDR1 is KGHSH and CDR2 LQKENI. Written as DNA, the CDR3 is TGTGCCAGCTCACCATCGAGCGACCGAATCTACAATGAGCAGTTCTTC. Translated: CASSPSSDRIYNEQFF.

The gene calls are TRBV5-1 and TRBJ2-3, with no clear D. The V end lost 4 bases, the J end lost 0 bases, and 15 bases lay between the germline ends. CDR3 size: 16 residues. The germline gives CDR1 SGHRS, CDR2 YFSETQ. In nucleotides, the CDR3 is TGCGCCAGCAGCGTTTACAATCGCGGCAGCACAGATACGCAGTATTTT. It specifies CASSVYNRGSTDTQYF.